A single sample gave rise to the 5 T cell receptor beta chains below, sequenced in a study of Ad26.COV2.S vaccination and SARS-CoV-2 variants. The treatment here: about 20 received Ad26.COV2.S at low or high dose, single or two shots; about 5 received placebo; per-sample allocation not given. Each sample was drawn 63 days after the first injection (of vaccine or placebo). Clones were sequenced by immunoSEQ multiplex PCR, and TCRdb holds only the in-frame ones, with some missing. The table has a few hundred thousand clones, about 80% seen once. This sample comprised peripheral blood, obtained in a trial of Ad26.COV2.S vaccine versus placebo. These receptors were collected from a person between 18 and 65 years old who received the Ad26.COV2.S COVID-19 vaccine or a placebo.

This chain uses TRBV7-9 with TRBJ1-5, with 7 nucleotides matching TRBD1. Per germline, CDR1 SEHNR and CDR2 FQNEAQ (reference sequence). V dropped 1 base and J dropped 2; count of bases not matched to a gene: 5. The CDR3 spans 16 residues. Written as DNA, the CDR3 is TGTGCCAGCAGCTTAGAGGCAGGGGGGCGCAATCAGCCCCAGCATTTT. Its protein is CASSLEAGGRNQPQHF.

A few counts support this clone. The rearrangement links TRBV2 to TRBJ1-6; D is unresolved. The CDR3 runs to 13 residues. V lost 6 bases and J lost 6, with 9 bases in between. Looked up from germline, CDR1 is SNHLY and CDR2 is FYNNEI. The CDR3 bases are TGTGCCAGCAGGGCTTGGGCTAATTCACCCCTCCACTTT. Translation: CASRAWANSPLHF.

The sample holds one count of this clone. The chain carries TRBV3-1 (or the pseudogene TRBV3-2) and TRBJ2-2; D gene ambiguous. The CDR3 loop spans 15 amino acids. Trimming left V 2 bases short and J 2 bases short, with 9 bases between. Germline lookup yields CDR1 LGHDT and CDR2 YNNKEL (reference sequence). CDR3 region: CASSQRSTNTGELFF. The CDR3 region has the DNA TGTGCCAGCAGCCAACGCTCGACAAACACCGGGGAGCTGTTTTTT.

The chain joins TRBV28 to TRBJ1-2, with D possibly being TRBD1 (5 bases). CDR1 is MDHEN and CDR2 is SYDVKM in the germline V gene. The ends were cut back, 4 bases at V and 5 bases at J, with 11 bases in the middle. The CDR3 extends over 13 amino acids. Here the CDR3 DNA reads TGTGCCAGCAGTTCGCCCGACAGTTATGGCTACACCTTC. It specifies CASSSPDSYGYTF.

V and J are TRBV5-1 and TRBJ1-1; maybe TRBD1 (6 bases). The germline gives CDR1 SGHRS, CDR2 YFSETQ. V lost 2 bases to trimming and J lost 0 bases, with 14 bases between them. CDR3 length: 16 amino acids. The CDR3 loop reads CASSFQGRKMNTEAFF. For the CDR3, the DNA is TGCGCCAGCAGCTTCCAGGGGAGAAAAATGAACACTGAAGCTTTCTTT.